A single sample gave rise to the 5 T cell receptor beta chains below, sequenced in a study of T cell repertoires in cytomegalovirus infection. No antigen has been identified for these receptors. TCRdb itself ran the reads through MiXCR, one entry per CDR3 protein. The data show some 920,000 distinct CDR3 sequences, approximately 31% seen once. Sequencing was performed on cultured CD8+ T cells from PBMCs, taken from culture after CMV antigen stimulation. Source of these receptors: a human donor in good health (CMV status not recorded). Some clones in this sample may be carry-over from other donors' samples.

V is TRBV28 and J is TRBJ2-3, with D tentatively TRBD2 (6 bases). CDR3 size: 16 residues. V was pared by 2 bases and J by 2 bases, with 14 bases between. Germline CDR1 is MDHEN and CDR2 is SYDVKM. CDR3 nucleotides: TGTGCCAGCAGTTTACCTCTCGGGGGAATCACAGATACGCAGTATTTT. Protein: CASSLPLGGITDTQYF.

The J gene is TRBJ1-4, the V gene TRBV4-3, with D uncertain. The CDR3 has 16 amino acids. CDR1 is LGHNA and CDR2 is YSLEER in the germline V gene. V was pared by 0 bases and J by 2 bases, with 10 bases between. The CDR3 DNA is TGCGCCAGCAGCCAAGATGGGCGGAGGACTAATGAAAAACTGTTTTTT. This codes for CASSQDGRRTNEKLFF.

The chain joins TRBV4-3 to TRBJ1-1; a weak D match, TRBD1 (6 bases). V lost 0 bases, J lost 6 bases, and 14 bases lay in between. CDR1 is LGHNA and CDR2 is YSLEER in the germline V gene. This CDR3 has 15 residues. In DNA, the CDR3 is TGCGCCAGCAGCCAAGATGGGGGGGCACTTCCTGAAGCTTTCTTT. The encoded protein is CASSQDGGALPEAFF.

The chain couples TRBV24-1 to TRBJ1-2; no definite D call. This CDR3 spans 14 amino acids. Per the germline V gene, CDR1 is KGHDR and CDR2 is SFDVKD. V gave up 4 bases and J gave up 2 bases, with 10 bases separating them. The DNA of the CDR3 is TGTGCCACCAGTGACCCGACGGAAAACTATGGCTACACCTTC. Protein product: CATSDPTENYGYTF.

This clonotype was detected many times. V is TRBV19 and J is TRBJ2-1; 12 bases line up with TRBD2. V was pared by 3 bases and J by 9 bases, with 6 bases of the junction left unmatched. The CDR3 spans 15 residues. Germline V gives CDR1 LNHDA, CDR2 SQIVND (reference sequence). The DNA for the CDR3 is TGTGCCAGTAGTATTACGACTAGCGGGGGTATTGAGCAGTTCTTC. Protein: CASSITTSGGIEQFF. Variable domain in full (rest from reference TRBV19 and TRBJ2-1): DGGITQSPKYLFRKEGQNVTLSCEQNLNHDAMYWYRQDPGQGLRLIYYSQIVNDFQKGDIAEGYSVSREKKESFPLTVTSAQKNPTAFYLCASSITTSGGIEQFFGPGTRLTVL.